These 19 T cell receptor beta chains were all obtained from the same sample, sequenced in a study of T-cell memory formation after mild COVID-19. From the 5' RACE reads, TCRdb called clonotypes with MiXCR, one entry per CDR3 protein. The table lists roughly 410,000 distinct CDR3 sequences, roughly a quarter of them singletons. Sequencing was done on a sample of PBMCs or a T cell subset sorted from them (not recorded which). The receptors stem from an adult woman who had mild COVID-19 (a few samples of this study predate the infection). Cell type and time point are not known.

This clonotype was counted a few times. The DNA of the CDR3 is TGTGCCAGTACACCACAGGGGGCCCTATACAATGAGCAGTTCTTC. This translates into CASTPQGALYNEQFF. This chain joins TRBV12-3 or TRBV12-4 and TRBJ2-1, with 9 bases that match TRBD1. The CDR3 is 15 residues long. Trimming at V came to 9 bases and at J to 4 bases, leaving 10 bases not matched to a gene.

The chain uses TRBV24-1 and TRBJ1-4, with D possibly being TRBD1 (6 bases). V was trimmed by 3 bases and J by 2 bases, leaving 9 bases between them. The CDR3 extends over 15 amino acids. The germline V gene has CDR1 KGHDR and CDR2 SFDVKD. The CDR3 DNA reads TGTGCCACCAGTGATGGGGGGCGGACTAATGAAAAACTGTTTTTT. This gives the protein CATSDGGRTNEKLFF.

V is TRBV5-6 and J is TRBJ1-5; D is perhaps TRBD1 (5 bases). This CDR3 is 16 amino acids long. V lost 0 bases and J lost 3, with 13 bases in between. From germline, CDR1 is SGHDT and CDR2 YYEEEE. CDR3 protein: CASSLGGRRPNQPQHF. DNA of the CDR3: TGTGCCAGCAGCTTGGGGGGACGGAGACCCAATCAGCCCCAGCATTTT.

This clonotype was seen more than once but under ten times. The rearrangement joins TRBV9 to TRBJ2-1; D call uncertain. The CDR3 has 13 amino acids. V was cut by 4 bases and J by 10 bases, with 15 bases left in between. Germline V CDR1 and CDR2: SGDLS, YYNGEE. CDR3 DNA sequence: TGTGCCAGCAGCCCCCTAGTAGCATGGGAGCAGTTCTTC. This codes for CASSPLVAWEQFF.

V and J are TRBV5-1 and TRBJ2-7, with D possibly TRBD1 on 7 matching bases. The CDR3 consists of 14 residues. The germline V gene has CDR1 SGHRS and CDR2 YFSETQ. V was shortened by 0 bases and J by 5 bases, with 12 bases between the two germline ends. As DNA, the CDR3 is TGCGCCAGCAGCTTGGAACAGGGGAGGAACGAGCAGTACTTC. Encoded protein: CASSLEQGRNEQYF.

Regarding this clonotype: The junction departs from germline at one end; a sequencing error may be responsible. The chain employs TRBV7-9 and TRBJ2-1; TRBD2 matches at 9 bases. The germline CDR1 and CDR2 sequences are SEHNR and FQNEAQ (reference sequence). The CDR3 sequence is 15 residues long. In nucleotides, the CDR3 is TGTGCCAGCAGCATAGCGGGGGCCGCCTACAATGAGCAGTTCTTC. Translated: CASSIAGAAYNEQFF.

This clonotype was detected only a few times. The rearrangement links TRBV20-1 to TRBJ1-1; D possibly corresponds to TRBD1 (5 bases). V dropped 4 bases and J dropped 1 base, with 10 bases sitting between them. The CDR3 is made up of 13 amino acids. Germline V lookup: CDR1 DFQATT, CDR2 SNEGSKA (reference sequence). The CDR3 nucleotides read TGCAGTGCTACAGGGAGTACGAACACTGAAGCTTTCTTT. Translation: CSATGSTNTEAFF.

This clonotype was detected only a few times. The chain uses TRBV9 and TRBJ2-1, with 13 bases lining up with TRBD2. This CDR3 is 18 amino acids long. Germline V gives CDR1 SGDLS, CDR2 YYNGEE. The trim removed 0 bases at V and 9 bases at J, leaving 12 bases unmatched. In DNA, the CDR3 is TGTGCCAGCAGCGTAGAAGTGGGACTAGCGGGACAGGTCACTGAGCAGTTCTTC. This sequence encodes CASSVEVGLAGQVTEQFF.

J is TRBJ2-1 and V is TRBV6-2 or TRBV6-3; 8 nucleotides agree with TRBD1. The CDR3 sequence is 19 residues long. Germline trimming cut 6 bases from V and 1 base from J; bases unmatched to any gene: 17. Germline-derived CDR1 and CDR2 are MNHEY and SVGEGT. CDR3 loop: CASSSRGAVRQGSYNEQFF. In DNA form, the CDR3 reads TGTGCCAGCAGCTCAAGAGGGGCAGTCCGACAGGGGTCCTACAATGAGCAGTTCTTC.

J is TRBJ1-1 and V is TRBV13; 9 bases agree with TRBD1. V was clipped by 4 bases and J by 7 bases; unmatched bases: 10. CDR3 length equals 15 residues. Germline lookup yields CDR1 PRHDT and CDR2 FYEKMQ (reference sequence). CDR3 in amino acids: CASSSTNRGPDEAFF. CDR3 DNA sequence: TGTGCCAGCAGCTCAACAAACAGGGGGCCCGATGAAGCTTTCTTT. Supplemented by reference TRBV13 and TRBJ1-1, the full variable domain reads AAGVIQSPRHLIKEKRETATLKCYPIPRHDTVYWYQQGPGQDPQFLISFYEKMQSDKGSIPDRFSAQQFSDYHSELNMSSLELGDSALYFCASSSTNRGPDEAFFGQGTRLTVV.

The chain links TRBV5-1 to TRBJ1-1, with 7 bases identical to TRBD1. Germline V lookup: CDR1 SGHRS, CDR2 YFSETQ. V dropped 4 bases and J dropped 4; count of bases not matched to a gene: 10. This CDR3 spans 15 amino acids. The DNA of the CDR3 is TGCGCCAGCAGCACAGGGACAGACATGAGCACTGAAGCTTTCTTT. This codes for CASSTGTDMSTEAFF.

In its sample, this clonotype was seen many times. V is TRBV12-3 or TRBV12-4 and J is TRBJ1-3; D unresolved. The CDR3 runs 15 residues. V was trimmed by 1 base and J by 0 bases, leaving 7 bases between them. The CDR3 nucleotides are TGTGCCAGCAGTTTAGGGCTGATCTCTGGAAACACCATATATTTT. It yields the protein CASSLGLISGNTIYF.

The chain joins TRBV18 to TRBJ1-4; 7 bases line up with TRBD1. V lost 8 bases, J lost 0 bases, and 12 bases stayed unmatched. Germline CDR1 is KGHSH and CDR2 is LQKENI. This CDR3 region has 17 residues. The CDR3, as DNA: TGTGCCAGCCACCGGGACAGCCGCCCTACAACTAATGAAAAACTGTTTTTT. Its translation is CASHRDSRPTTNEKLFF. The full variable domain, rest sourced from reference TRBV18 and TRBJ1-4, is NAGVMQNPRHLVRRRGQEARLRCSPMKGHSHVYWYRQLPEEGLKFMVYLQKENIIDESGMPKERFSAEFPKEGPSILRIQQVVRGDSAAYFCASHRDSRPTTNEKLFFGSGTQLSVL.

The CDR3 DNA sequence: TGTGCCAGCAGCTTCAGCGGGGGCGATACAGATACGCAGTATTTT. Its translation is CASSFSGGDTDTQYF. This chain uses TRBV7-6 with TRBJ2-3; 8 positions agree with TRBD2. This CDR3 contains 15 residues. V dropped 3 bases and J dropped 3; count of bases not matched to a gene: 5. CDR1 is SGHVS and CDR2 is FNYEAQ in the germline V gene.

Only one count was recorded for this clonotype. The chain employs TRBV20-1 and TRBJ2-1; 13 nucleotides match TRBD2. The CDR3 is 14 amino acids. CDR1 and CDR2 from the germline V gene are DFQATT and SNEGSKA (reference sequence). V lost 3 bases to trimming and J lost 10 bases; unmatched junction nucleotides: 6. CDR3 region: CSASGTSGREEQFF. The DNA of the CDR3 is TGCAGTGCTAGCGGCACTAGCGGGAGGGAAGAGCAGTTCTTC.

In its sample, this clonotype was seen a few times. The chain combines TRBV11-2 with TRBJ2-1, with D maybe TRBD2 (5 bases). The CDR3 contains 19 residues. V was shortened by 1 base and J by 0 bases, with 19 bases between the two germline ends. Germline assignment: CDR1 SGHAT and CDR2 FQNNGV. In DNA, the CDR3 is TGTGCCAGCAGCTTAGCACTTTGGGAAACTAGGAGCTCCTACAATGAGCAGTTCTTC. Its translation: CASSLALWETRSSYNEQFF.

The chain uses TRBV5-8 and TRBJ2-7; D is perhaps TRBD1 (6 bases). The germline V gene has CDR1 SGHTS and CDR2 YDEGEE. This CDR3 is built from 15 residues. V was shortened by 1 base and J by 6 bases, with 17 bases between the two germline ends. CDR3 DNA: TGTGCCAGCAGCTTGTGGGGGCAGGGTGCGGGCGAGCAGTACTTC. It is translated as CASSLWGQGAGEQYF.

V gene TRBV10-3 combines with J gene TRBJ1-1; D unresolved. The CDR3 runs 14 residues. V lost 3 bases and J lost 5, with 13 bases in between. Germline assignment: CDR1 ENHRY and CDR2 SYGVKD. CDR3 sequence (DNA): TGTGCCATCAGTGATCTGGGCAGAGAGACTGAAGCTTTCTTT. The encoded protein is CAISDLGRETEAFF.

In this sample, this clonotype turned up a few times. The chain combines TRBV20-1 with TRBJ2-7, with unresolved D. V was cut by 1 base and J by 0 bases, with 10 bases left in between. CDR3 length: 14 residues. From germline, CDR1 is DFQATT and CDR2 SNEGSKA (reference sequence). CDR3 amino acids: CSARGAVYSYEQYF. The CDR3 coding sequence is TGCAGTGCTAGAGGGGCGGTTTACTCCTACGAGCAGTACTTC.